This TCR beta chain was documented in a study of T cells in Graves' hyperthyroidism and ophthalmopathy. Whole-study context: The blood sample was taken at first diagnosis, before treatment began.

The CDR3 is 13 amino acids. The V end lost 2 bases, the J end lost 5 bases, and 10 bases lay between the germline ends. In germline, CDR1 is SGHVS, CDR2 FNYEAQ. This clonotype was recorded many times. At least 3 on the Clinical Activity Score was recorded for ophthalmopathy patients, who also had NOSPECS grade at least 4 and duration under 3 months. It was RNA transcripts that yielded the amplified TCR beta CDR3 regions. The HTBI primer set served for first-round RT-PCR of the TCR CDR3. From the multiplex PCR reads, TCRdb called clonotypes with MiXCR, one entry per CDR3 protein. Of about 640,000 distinct CDR3 sequences listed, around 15% were seen once; the top ten hold around 13%.

This chain joins TRBV7-6 and TRBJ2-7; a possible D gene is TRBD2 (7 bases). The sequence derives from a woman aged 45-65 years with Graves' ophthalmopathy. Sequencing was done on a sample of blood. The CDR3 loop reads CASSLTGGNEQYF. CDR3 DNA: TGTGCCAGCAGCTTAACGGGGGGCAACGAGCAGTACTTC.